The 20 T cell receptor beta chains listed next were all sequenced from one sample in a study of cytomegalovirus exposure and HLA in healthy donors. With 60 Vbeta and 13 Jbeta primers, the PCR was carried out. Sequenced by immunoSEQ multiplex PCR; TCRdb stores in-frame clones only, minus some. In the table there are around 86,000 clones, over 65% of which are singletons. Sequencing was done on a sample of PBMCs. These receptor sequences come from a man between 50 and 59 years old in good health and CMV-seropositive.

V and J are TRBV5-6 and TRBJ1-2, with 10 bases identical to TRBD1. Trimming at V came to 3 bases and at J to 4 bases, leaving 6 bases not matched to a gene. Per the germline V gene, CDR1 is SGHDT and CDR2 is YYEEEE. The CDR3 has 15 amino acids. CDR3 sequence reads: CASSSGTGESYGYTF. CDR3 nucleotides: TGTGCCAGCAGCTCAGGGACAGGGGAGAGCTATGGCTACACCTTC.

The chain recombines TRBV4-1 with TRBJ1-5, with D possibly TRBD1 on 5 matching bases. Germline loops: CDR1 MGHRA, CDR2 YSYEKL. V lost 2 bases to trimming and J lost 9 bases, with 14 bases between them. The CDR3 is 14 residues long. CDR3 sequence reads: CASSQTGQARPQHF. The CDR3 DNA reads TGCGCCAGCAGCCAAACAGGCCAGGCAAGGCCCCAGCATTTT.

The chain carries TRBV6-1 and TRBJ2-2; D unclear. The germline CDR1 and CDR2 sequences are MNHNS and SASEGT. V was trimmed by 1 base and J by 3 bases, leaving 9 bases between them. CDR3 length: 15 amino acids. The CDR3 DNA sequence: TGTGCCAGCAGTGAAGGCAGTCCATACACCGGGGAGCTGTTTTTT. Residues: CASSEGSPYTGELFF.

The chain has TRBV7-3 and TRBJ1-2, with 8 bases lining up with TRBD1. This CDR3 has 13 residues. Germline-derived CDR1 and CDR2 are SGHTA and FQGTGA. V lost 6 bases and J lost 3; bases outside the gene matches: 3. CDR3 region: CASSGQGDYGYTF. The CDR3 bases are TGTGCCAGCAGTGGACAGGGAGACTATGGCTACACCTTC.

This chain links TRBV5-6 with TRBJ2-1; D possibly corresponds to TRBD2 (5 bases). Trimming shortened V by 0 bases and J by 10 bases, and 11 bases separated the two germline ends. CDR1 and CDR2 from the germline V gene are SGHDT and YYEEEE. The length of the CDR3 is 13 residues. CDR3 protein: CASSLVEVGEQFF. CDR3 DNA: TGTGCCAGCAGCTTGGTGGAGGTGGGGGAGCAGTTCTTC.

This sequence joins TRBV11-2 and TRBJ2-7, with 7 bases lining up with TRBD2. The V gene's germline CDR1 is SGHAT and CDR2 FQNNGV. This CDR3 has 14 residues. After removal of 5 bases from V and 2 bases from J, the junction contained 6 bases not matched to a gene. CDR3 amino acids: CASSLGAGAYEQYF. The CDR3 nucleotides read TGTGCCAGCAGCCTAGGGGCGGGGGCCTACGAGCAGTACTTC.

This rearrangement joins TRBV7-9 to TRBJ1-1; 7 positions agree with TRBD1. V lost 5 bases and J lost 5; bases outside the gene matches: 11. This CDR3 spans 15 amino acids. The germline gives CDR1 SEHNR, CDR2 FQNEAQ (reference sequence). As DNA, the CDR3 is TGTGCCAGCAGCCTATCGACAGGGATGAGTACTGAAGCTTTCTTT. Amino acid sequence: CASSLSTGMSTEAFF.

The V call is TRBV7-3, the J call TRBJ2-1, with TRBD2 matching 14 bases. The germline gives CDR1 SGHTA, CDR2 FQGTGA. The CDR3 is 16 amino acids. J lost 6 bases, V lost 2 bases, and 3 bases had no gene match. The CDR3 DNA reads as TGTGCCAGCAGCTTAGACGGGACTAGCGGGAGCAATGAGCAGTTCTTC. Translated: CASSLDGTSGSNEQFF. The whole variable domain, filled in from reference TRBV7-3 and TRBJ2-1, reads GAGVSQTPSNKVTEKGKYVELRCDPISGHTALYWYRQSLGQGPEFLIYFQGTGAADDSGLPNDRFFAVRPEGSVSTLKIQRTERGDSAVYLCASSLDGTSGSNEQFFGPGTRLTVL.

The chain has TRBV7-2 and TRBJ1-1; tentative D call: TRBD1 (6 bases). Germline CDR1 SGHTA, CDR2 FQGNSA. The V gene lost 5 bases and the J gene lost 2 bases, with 18 bases spanning the gap. This CDR3 is 16 amino acids long. The CDR3 region is CASSTGQRGINTEAFF. The CDR3 nucleotides are TGTGCCAGCAGCACCGGACAGCGCGGAATTAACACTGAAGCTTTCTTT.

This clone has just one count. The chain couples TRBV19 to TRBJ1-4, with 9 bases matching TRBD1. Trimming removed 5 bases from V and 7 bases from J; junction bases left unmatched: 17. The CDR3 covers 18 residues. Germline CDR1 is LNHDA and CDR2 is SQIVND (reference sequence). Here the CDR3 reads CASSAFPGTGTGVEKLFF. The CDR3 DNA follows: TGTGCCAGTAGTGCATTTCCCGGGACAGGGACGGGTGTTGAAAAACTGTTTTTT. Together with reference TRBV19 and TRBJ1-4, the CDR3 gives the full variable domain: DGGITQSPKYLFRKEGQNVTLSCEQNLNHDAMYWYRQDPGQGLRLIYYSQIVNDFQKGDIAEGYSVSREKKESFPLTVTSAQKNPTAFYLCASSAFPGTGTGVEKLFFGSGTQLSVL.

In nucleotides, the CDR3 is TGTGCCAGCGGCACCGGGACATTCAATCAGCCCCAGCATTTT. Translation gives CASGTGTFNQPQHF. The J gene is TRBJ1-5, the V gene TRBV6-1; weak D call: TRBD1 (6 bases). In germline, CDR1 is MNHNS, CDR2 SASEGT. V shed 8 bases and J shed 3 bases, with 14 bases lying between them. There are 14 residues in the CDR3.

This chain joins TRBV18 and TRBJ1-1; possible D gene TRBD1, 6 bases. Per the germline V gene, CDR1 is KGHSH and CDR2 is LQKENI. CDR3 size: 14 residues. Trimming cost V 3 bases and J 5 bases, with 13 bases left between them. The CDR3 loop is CASSPGTGNTEAFF. The CDR3 DNA reads as TGTGCCAGCTCACCGGGAACAGGGAATACTGAAGCTTTCTTT.

The V and J genes are TRBV27 and TRBJ1-2; D remains unclear. Germline V gene data show CDR1 as MNHEY and CDR2 as SMNVEV (reference sequence). The CDR3 length is 14 residues. V lost 0 bases and J 5 bases, leaving 10 bases between the germline ends. The CDR3 region has the DNA TGTGCCAGCAGTTTATCATATACTAGTTATGGCTACACCTTC. As protein: CASSLSYTSYGYTF.

The V and J genes are TRBV27 and TRBJ2-1; D not certain. The CDR3 totals 16 residues. V was trimmed by 5 bases and J by 0 bases, leaving 14 bases between them. CDR1 and CDR2 from the germline V gene are MNHEY and SMNVEV (reference sequence). The CDR3 protein is CASSPPPTGSYNEQFF. The DNA for the CDR3 is TGTGCCAGCAGTCCCCCCCCCACGGGCTCCTACAATGAGCAGTTCTTC.

The chain combines TRBV1 with TRBJ2-5; TRBD2 is taken as the D call from the table, unchecked against the DNA. TRBV1 has pseudogene status. This CDR3 region has 16 residues. Here the CDR3 DNA reads TGCACCAGCAGCCAAGATAGGCCCCTGAACCTAGGTACCCAGTACTTC. It yields the protein CTSSQDRPLNLGTQYF.

The V and J genes are TRBV7-9 and TRBJ1-1; 7 bases map to TRBD1. The CDR3 runs 14 residues. The V gene's germline CDR1 is SEHNR and CDR2 FQNEAQ (reference sequence). V was clipped by 5 bases and J by 2 bases; unmatched bases: 5. This chain's CDR3 is CASSVTGYNTEAFF. CDR3 sequence (DNA): TGTGCCAGCAGCGTGACAGGGTACAACACTGAAGCTTTCTTT. The entire variable domain, with the rest obtained from reference TRBV7-9 and TRBJ1-1, is as follows: DTGVSQNPRHKITKRGQNVTFRCDPISEHNRLYWYRQTLGQGPEFLTYFQNEAQLEKSRLLSDRFSAERPKGSFSTLEIQRTEQGDSAMYLCASSVTGYNTEAFFGQGTRLTVV.

V is TRBV7-8 and J is TRBJ2-7; 12 bases line up with TRBD1. This CDR3 contains 16 residues. Trimming cost V 5 bases and J 4 bases; bases outside gene matches: 9. The germline V gene has CDR1 SGHVS and CDR2 FQNEAQ. The CDR3 coding sequence is TGTGCCAGCAGCCCCAGAGGGACAGGGGGCAGATACGAGCAGTACTTC. Its protein is CASSPRGTGGRYEQYF.

The V call is TRBV5-6, the J call TRBJ2-1, with TRBD2 identical over 8 bases. Germline V gives CDR1 SGHDT, CDR2 YYEEEE. The CDR3 totals 14 residues. V was clipped by 0 bases and J by 6 bases; unmatched bases: 2. The CDR3 sequence is CASSLGLATNEQFF. The CDR3 nucleotides are TGTGCCAGCAGCTTGGGACTAGCGACCAATGAGCAGTTCTTC.

On this clone: Other nucleotide sequences in the sample specify the same CDR3. CDR3 sequence: CASSRSTDTQYF. The CDR3 region has the DNA TGTGCCAGCAGTCGGAGCACAGATACGCAGTATTTT. The chain couples TRBV2 to TRBJ2-3; D is unclear. The CDR3 covers 12 residues. Germline-derived CDR1 and CDR2 are SNHLY and FYNNEI. Trimming stripped 5 bases from V and 0 bases from J, with 3 bases between.

In nucleotides, the CDR3 is TGTGCCAGCAGCGCGGGGACTAGCGGGAGATCTTACAATGAGCAGTTCTTC. Translation gives CASSAGTSGRSYNEQFF. V usage is TRBV7-2 and J usage is TRBJ2-1; TRBD2 aligns across 14 bases. The length of the CDR3 is 17 residues. The germline CDR1 and CDR2 sequences are SGHTA and FQGNSA. The ends lost 5 bases at V and 4 bases at J; junction bases unmatched: 7.